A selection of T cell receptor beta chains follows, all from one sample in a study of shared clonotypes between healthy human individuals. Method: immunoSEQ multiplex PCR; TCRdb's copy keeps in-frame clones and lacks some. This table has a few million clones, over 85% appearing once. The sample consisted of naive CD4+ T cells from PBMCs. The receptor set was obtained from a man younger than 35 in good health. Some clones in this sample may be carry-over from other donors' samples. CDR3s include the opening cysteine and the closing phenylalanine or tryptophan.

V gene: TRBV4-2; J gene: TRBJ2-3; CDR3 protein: CASSQDRTLPVYF
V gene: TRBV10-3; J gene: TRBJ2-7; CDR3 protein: CAISDPGLASYEQYF
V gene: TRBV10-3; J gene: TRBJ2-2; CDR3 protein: CAISVSGLGAGELFF
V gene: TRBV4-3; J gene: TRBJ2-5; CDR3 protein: CASSRLRTGQETQYF
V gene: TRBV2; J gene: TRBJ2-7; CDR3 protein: CASRPDRTASYEQYF
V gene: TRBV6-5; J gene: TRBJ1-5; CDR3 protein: CASRRTGTGEQPQHF
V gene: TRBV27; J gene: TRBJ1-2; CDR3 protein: CASSLNGLGYTF
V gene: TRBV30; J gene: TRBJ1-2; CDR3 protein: CAWSVGGTSGYTF
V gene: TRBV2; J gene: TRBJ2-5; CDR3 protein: CATTGWILEETQYF
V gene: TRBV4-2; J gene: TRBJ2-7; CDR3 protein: CASSQVLASGINEQYF
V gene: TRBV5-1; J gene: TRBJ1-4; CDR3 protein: CASRPGQKTTNEKLFF
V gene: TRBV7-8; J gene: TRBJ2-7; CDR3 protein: CASSLRQGPYEQYF
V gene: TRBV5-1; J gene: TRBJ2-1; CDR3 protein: CASSLDPGSYNEQFF
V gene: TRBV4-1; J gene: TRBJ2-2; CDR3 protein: CASSSGRGSTINTGELFF
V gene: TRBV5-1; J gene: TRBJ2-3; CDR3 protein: CASSQSVSGSSSTDTQYF
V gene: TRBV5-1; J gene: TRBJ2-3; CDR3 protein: CASSLASGFTPTDTQYF
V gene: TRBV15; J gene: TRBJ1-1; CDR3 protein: CATSRDQGITEAFF
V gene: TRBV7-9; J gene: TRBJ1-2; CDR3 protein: CASSSREALNYGYTF
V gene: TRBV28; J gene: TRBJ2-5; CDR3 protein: CASNRQGTVQETQYF
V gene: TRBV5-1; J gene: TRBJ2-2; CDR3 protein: CASRGLAGQLTGELFF
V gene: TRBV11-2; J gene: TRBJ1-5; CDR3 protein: CASSLRTGVGQPQHF
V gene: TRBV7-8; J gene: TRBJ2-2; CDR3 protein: CASSLRETSGTGELFF
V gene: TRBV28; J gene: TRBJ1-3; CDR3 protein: CASSFGGSTGNTIYF
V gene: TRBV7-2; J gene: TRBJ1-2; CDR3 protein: CASSLVGQGKGYTF